This TCR beta chain emerged from a study of shared clonotypes between healthy human individuals. Study context: Ranging from 18 to 49 in age, donors were a couple of women and a few men. Study observations and caveats: Exclusively blood specimens were collected; tissue repertoires likely differ.

The donors were adults (healthy and HIV-negative) with no recent acute infections or vaccinations. V was trimmed by 1 base and J by 5 bases, leaving 6 bases between them. Germline V gene lookup returns CDR1 SEHNR and CDR2 FQNEAQ (reference sequence). The CDR3 contains 13 residues. Sequencing used immunoSEQ multiplex PCR; TCRdb keeps in-frame clones, though not all of them. The data show some 490,000 clones, 70% to 80% seen once. In regard to this clone: The antigen remains unidentified.

The chain recombines TRBV7-9 with TRBJ1-5; D is unresolved. The sample was PBMCs. This receptor was taken from a woman aged 40 to 50 in good health. Some clones in this sample may be carry-over from other donors' samples. The CDR3 bases are TGTGCCAGCAGCTTAGAAGGATATCAGCCCCAGCATTTT. This codes for CASSLEGYQPQHF.